A single sample is the source of the 7 T cell receptor beta chains below, sequenced in a study of blood T cells in healthy people across ages. Primers used in a second PCR of about 7 to 11 cycles were a sample-barcoded 5' primer and a J-beta primer mix. MiXCR, applied by TCRdb to the 5' RACE reads, yields one record per CDR3 protein. The sample shows over 1,200,000 distinct CDR3 sequences, around 59% of them seen only once. Specimen: blood. These receptor sequences come from a man younger than 35 in good health.

The chain employs TRBV11-2 and TRBJ2-7; TRBD1 might be the D (6 bases). Germline values: CDR1 SGHAT, CDR2 FQNNGV. V shed 4 bases and J shed 2 bases, with 18 bases lying between them. The CDR3 is 16 residues long. CDR3 in DNA: TGTGCCAGCAGCTCAATCAAATCTACAGGGACCTACGAGCAGTACTTC. This translates into CASSSIKSTGTYEQYF.

The chain couples TRBV10-3 to TRBJ1-1; 8 bases map to TRBD1. CDR3 length equals 13 residues. The germline CDR1 and CDR2 sequences are ENHRY and SYGVKD. V lost 9 bases, J lost 7 bases, and 10 bases stayed unmatched. The CDR3 DNA sequence: TGTGCCATTGGCTCACAGGGGGGGTATGAAGCTTTCTTT. Its translation: CAIGSQGGYEAFF.

This clonotype has a handful of counts. The V call is TRBV4-1, the J call TRBJ2-3, with D hard to call. With 4 bases removed from V and 12 bases from J, the gap between germline ends came to 14 bases. This CDR3 is built from 12 residues. CDR1 and CDR2 from the germline V gene are MGHRA and YSYEKL. CDR3 protein: CASSPSGLIQYF. DNA for the CDR3: TGCGCCAGCAGCCCATCCGGGCTAATACAGTATTTT.

This rearrangement joins TRBV20-1 to TRBJ2-1, with D perhaps being TRBD1 or TRBD2 (6 bases each). In germline, CDR1 is DFQATT, CDR2 SNEGSKA (reference sequence). Trimming removed 7 bases at V and 5 bases at J, with 12 bases between. The CDR3 covers 12 residues. CDR3 protein: CSVTGAHNEQFF. The DNA of the CDR3 is TGCAGTGTTACGGGGGCTCACAATGAGCAGTTCTTC.

The chain uses TRBV12-3 or TRBV12-4 and TRBJ2-5; 8 nucleotides line up with TRBD1. The CDR3 covers 14 residues. The V segment lost 2 bases and the J segment 11 bases; nucleotides outside the gene matches: 10. The CDR3 nucleotides read TGTGCCAGCAGTTTATTCCAGGGGGCCTACGGGCAGTACTTC. Its protein product is CASSLFQGAYGQYF.

The rearrangement links TRBV27 to TRBJ2-1; D is unclear. The germline gives CDR1 MNHEY, CDR2 SMNVEV (reference sequence). The CDR3 covers 15 residues. V was shortened by 5 bases and J by 4 bases, with 15 bases between the two germline ends. The CDR3 loop reads CASSHSSGKYNEQFF. In DNA form, the CDR3 reads TGTGCCAGCAGTCACTCCTCAGGTAAATACAATGAGCAGTTCTTC.

This clonotype appeared a few times. The rearrangement joins TRBV20-1 to TRBJ2-7; TRBD2 agrees at 7 bases. Germline V gene data show CDR1 as DFQATT and CDR2 as SNEGSKA (reference sequence). This CDR3 has 12 residues. Trimming at V came to 5 bases and at J to 9 bases, leaving 10 bases not matched to a gene. As DNA, the CDR3 is TGCAGTGCTCGACCCGGGACTAAAGGGCAGTACTTC. Translating gives CSARPGTKGQYF.